What follows is one T cell receptor (beta chain) and its context. Its antigen has not been determined. Within one base of it there is no much larger clone, and no base qualities were kept. For the CD8 naive samples, CD45RO-negative cells were positively selected for CCR7, yielding a CD45RA+CCR7+ population from which TemRA cells were excluded. Donors were healthy HIV-negative adults with no recently reported acute infections or vaccinations. All donors were Caucasian adults living in Nashville, Tennessee, USA. Blood was obtained by leukapheresis, after which PBMCs were separated by Ficoll-Histopaque density gradient centrifugation and cryopreserved in liquid nitrogen vapor phase. Analytical flow cytometry was used to check the purity and quantity of every magnetically sorted T cell population. Each sorted fraction had its genomic DNA isolated and then quantified by UV absorbance on a Nanodrop 2000c.

TCR CDR3 regions were amplified from genomic DNA by multiplex PCR using the deep immunoSEQ assay. Extracted genomic DNA from each cell subset was spread evenly across all wells of several immunoSEQ 96-well plates, with each plate serving as a replicate. Each replicate PCR for sorted subsets received 150 to 250 ng genomic DNA, equal to tens of thousands of T cell genomes. Purified libraries were quantified with a Qubit 3.0 fluorometer, sized on a Bioanalyzer 2100, and re-quantified with the KAPA Library Quantification kit. A separate single-read 150-cycle Illumina NextSeq 550 flow cell was used to sequence each immunoSEQ 96-well plate. As for the original processing: Because the immunoSEQ output held only junctional sequences and lacked quality scores, the filtering could not match the filtering applied to full-length reads. To assign V/J genes and CDR3, sequences were annotated against IMGT germline references using PyIR, a Python wrapper for IgBLAST v1.9. Any read was removed if the V/J assignment was weak (E-value above 1e-6), the CDR3 was missing, or the read contained stop codons, out-of-frame junctions, or ambiguous translated residues. V3J clonotypes were defined as sequences sharing an identical inferred V gene, J gene, and CDR3 amino acid sequence. The percentage overlap between two repertoires was calculated by dividing the number of shared unique clonotypes by the size of the smaller repertoire. Three approaches were used to assess repertoire richness: RTK rarefaction, the Chao1 estimator, and Recon v2.1 estimates of unobserved clonotypes. OLGA was used to compute generation probabilities for all TCRbeta clonotypes that the gDNA method yielded from several donors. The clones in this table, taken by TCRdb from immuneACCESS, are in-frame only. Not every clone is retained; where verified, under half of the shortfall comes from an unresolved V gene, and the cause of the rest is unknown. That table furnishes V, J and clone size, whereas the DNA furnished D and trimming. The sample table shows about 2.2 million clones, and 85% to 95% are seen once. The ten largest account for around 1.7% of the sample.

This entry belongs to a study of shared clonotypes between healthy human individuals (dated by TCRdb to about 2020). In terms of the full investigation: The cohort comprised two women and a few men aged 18 to 49 years. For each donor, CD4 naive and CD4 memory were each run on three plates, CD8 naive on two plates, and CD8 memory on one plate. To estimate repertoire size and how much clonotypes are shared between individuals, the study performed deep sequencing of blood TCR repertoires from about five healthy adults. Different laboratories and diverse techniques were used to prepare libraries and sequence TCR repertoires, to increase sequencing depth and limit assay-specific biases. Each donor's leukapheresis produced roughly between about 0.85 and 10 billion PBMCs.

The research as a whole found: Estimated clonotype richness was generally larger for naive than for memory subsets. Only blood was sampled, and tissue TCR repertoires likely differ from those in blood. The genetic and exposure-history diversity represented was limited by the small number of donors. Around 5% of naive CD4, around 4% of naive CD8, 2.3% of memory CD4, and 0.35% to 0.4% of memory CD8 clonotypes were shared across several donors. Incomplete sequencing was indicated by rarefaction of sorted-subset datasets, despite the large sequencing depth. Based on pairwise subsampling, the degree of clonotype sharing among donors was expected to be affected by sequencing depth. Higher generation probabilities were observed for clonotypes shared by all four sorted-subset donors than for non-shared clonotypes.

Input material: naive CD8+ T cells from PBMCs. The sample's cell subset or site, from its label and the paper: CD45RA+CCR7+. The clonotype comes from a man aged 18 to 30 in good health. Some clones in this sample may be carry-over from other donors' samples.

The CDR3 loop reads CASSPGDRVEKLFF. The DNA reads TGTGCCAGCTCACCCGGGGACAGGGTGGAAAAACTGTTTTTT. Recombination linked TRBV18 to TRBJ1-4, with 9 bases in between that match TRBD1. CDR1 and CDR2 are drawn from the germline V gene: KGHSH, LQKENI. The germline V and J ends show losses of 3 bases and 8 bases respectively, and no gene match explains 4 bases of the junction. Inclusive of the bounding cysteine and phenylalanine, the CDR3 is 14 residues long. Only the CDR3 portion is preserved as DNA: 42 bases, with reading frame beginning at the first base.